These T cell receptor beta chains were read from a single sample in a study of OX40 agonist ivuxolimab in advanced cancers. Repertoires were generated with immunoSEQ multiplex PCR, while TCRdb's copy carries only in-frame clones and drops some. The table records tens of thousands of clones, 85% to 90% of them present only once. This material consisted of CD4+ or CD8+ T cells sorted from blood, taken in a trial of the OX40 agonist ivuxolimab. The receptor set was obtained from an adult with an advanced solid tumor such as melanoma, head and neck, liver or kidney cancer. The CDR3 runs from the conserved cysteine through the conserved F or W. Not all rows give a size; the values are once, few, many and, for expanded clones, a class.

cdr3_length clone_size v_call cdr3_aa
14 once TRBV19 CASLDSYSNQPQHF
10 . TRBV20-1 CSADPYGYTF
11 . TRBV30 CAWSTRTEAFF
13 . TRBV11-3 CASRDEMNTEAFF
16 . TRBV9 CASSPRLAGGSDTQYF
15 . TRBV5-1 CASSSSGGPDNEQFF
15 . TRBV27 CASSFQRKATDTQYF
16 . TRBV18 CASSPGTGGSNQPQHF
18 . TRBV7-8 CASSRTRTGALIGHEQYF
15 . TRBV18 CASSPLSGSNEKLFF
12 . TRBV5-1 CASSLGDTEAFF
14 . TRBV6-6 CASSWTGGEYEQYF
14 . TRBV11-3 CASSLDERVETQYF
11 . TRBV18 CASTRPGQQYF
16 . TRBV6-1 CASSGKDYLVTDTQYF
12 once TRBV29-1 CSVVPGNTEAFF
13 . TRBV7-8 CASSSFVGQPQHF
14 . TRBV2 CASKFRGLDYGYTF
13 . TRBV28 CASRSQGGYEQYF
16 . TRBV11-2 CASSRPGTGVNYGYTF
16 . TRBV11-3 CASSPRRDKSYNEQFF
15 . TRBV5-1 CASSLVAGGAQPQHF
16 . TRBV18 CASSQTGLATTMEQYF
13 . TRBV5-1 CASSNRVNTEAFF
15 . TRBV7-2 CASSSIGTSGNTIYF
13 . TRBV11-3 CASSLGRYSEQFF
15 . TRBV4-3 CASSQDTGSNQPQHF
13 . TRBV7-9 CASSLERGQPQHF
14 . TRBV30 CAWRSHSGSPPQYF
15 . TRBV4-2 CASSQLQGTNQPQHF
14 . TRBV4-2 CASSLAPGIYGYTF